These 27 T cell receptor beta chains share one sample of origin, sequenced in a study of blood T cell repertoires in COVID-19. The assay was immunoSEQ multiplex PCR, and TCRdb's table has in-frame clones only and misses some. This sample has about 130,000 clones, with around four fifths found just once. The material sequenced was peripheral blood. These receptors were collected from an elderly man with COVID-19, enrolled during active disease.

This clone was detected a few times. V gene TRBV24-1 combines with J gene TRBJ2-7; D ambiguous. Trimming stripped 6 bases from V and 6 bases from J, with 14 bases between. In germline, CDR1 is KGHDR, CDR2 SFDVKD. The CDR3 is 13 amino acids. The CDR3, as DNA: TGTGCCACCAGTCCCCCGGGTTCCCGCGAGCAGTACTTC. It translates to CATSPPGSREQYF.

The rearrangement uses TRBV7-6 and TRBJ2-1; 10 bases are a match to TRBD2. The V gene end was trimmed by 5 bases and the J gene end by 6 bases; junction bases not matched to a gene: 10. CDR1 and CDR2 from the germline V gene are SGHVS and FNYEAQ. The CDR3 is made up of 16 amino acids. The chain's CDR3 is CASSGWTSGLSNEQFF. DNA of the CDR3: TGTGCCAGCAGCGGATGGACTAGCGGATTGAGCAATGAGCAGTTCTTC.

The chain combines TRBV27 with TRBJ2-2; possible D gene TRBD2, 6 bases. In germline, CDR1 is MNHEY, CDR2 SMNVEV (reference sequence). V was cut by 7 bases and J by 6 bases, with 15 bases left in between. CDR3 length: 14 residues. CDR3 nucleotide sequence: TGTGCCAGCACCAACAGGAGGGCCGCCGGGGAGCTGTTTTTT. It encodes CASTNRRAAGELFF.

The table lists this clone with a few counts. The genes are TRBV24-1 and TRBJ1-2, with a possible D match to TRBD1 (6 bases). With 3 bases removed from V and 2 bases from J, the gap between germline ends came to 12 bases. The CDR3 contains 15 residues. In germline, CDR1 is KGHDR, CDR2 SFDVKD. The CDR3 reads CATSDPGTSNYGYTF. As DNA, the CDR3 is TGTGCCACCAGTGATCCCGGGACATCCAACTATGGCTACACCTTC.

The rearrangement joins TRBV28 to TRBJ1-6; no clear D. V was shortened by 6 bases and J by 6 bases, with 21 bases between the two germline ends. Germline CDR1 reads MDHEN; CDR2 reads SYDVKM. This CDR3 spans 17 amino acids. CDR3 protein: CASSPGLLESGNSPLHF. The DNA for the CDR3 is TGTGCCAGCAGCCCAGGACTCCTTGAATCGGGTAATTCACCCCTCCACTTT. The whole variable domain, remainder taken from reference TRBV28 and TRBJ1-6, is DVKVTQSSRYLVKRTGEKVFLECVQDMDHENMFWYRQDPGLGLRLIYFSYDVKMKEKGDIPEGYSVSREKKERFSLILESASTNQTSMYLCASSPGLLESGNSPLHFGNGTRLTVT.

V and J are TRBV6-5 and TRBJ2-6; TRBD2 is a possible D gene (6 bases). The germline CDR1 and CDR2 sequences are MNHEY and SVGAGI. V dropped 11 bases and J dropped 0 bases, with 14 bases sitting between them. The CDR3 totals 15 residues. This CDR3 is CAGGTFSSGANVLTF. The DNA for the CDR3 is TGTGCCGGCGGGACTTTTAGCTCTGGGGCCAACGTCCTGACTTTC.

The genes are TRBV7-9 and TRBJ1-1; D remains ambiguous. The V end was cut by 2 bases, the J end by 4 bases, with 14 bases between. Germline lookup yields CDR1 SEHNR and CDR2 FQNEAQ (reference sequence). The CDR3 has 15 amino acids. The chain's CDR3 is CASSLSNSSPTEAFF. In DNA form, the CDR3 reads TGTGCCAGCAGCTTAAGTAACAGCTCCCCCACTGAAGCTTTCTTT.

The chain is built from TRBV3-1 (or the pseudogene TRBV3-2) and TRBJ2-3; 7 nucleotides align to TRBD1. In germline, CDR1 is LGHDT, CDR2 YNNKEL (reference sequence). The junction had 2 bases not matched to a gene; V was cut back by 4 bases and J by 4 bases. The CDR3 runs 13 residues. For the CDR3, the DNA is TGTGCCAGCAGCCTGACAGGGCCAGATACGCAGTATTTT. Amino acids: CASSLTGPDTQYF.

The V and J genes are TRBV24-1 and TRBJ1-1; D might be TRBD1 (5 bases). Germline assignment: CDR1 KGHDR and CDR2 SFDVKD. The CDR3 sequence is 13 residues long. V lost 7 bases and J lost 6, with 14 bases in between. The CDR3 nucleotides are TGTGCCACCAGAGGACAAGCTGGCGCTGAAGCTTTCTTT. Protein: CATRGQAGAEAFF.

The J gene is TRBJ2-5, the V gene TRBV21-1; the D segment call TRBD2 is taken from the table without a DNA check. TRBV21-1 is shown as a pseudogene. The CDR3 runs 14 residues. The CDR3 is CASSKASLQETQYF. CDR3 in DNA: TGTGCCAGCAGCAAAGCCTCACTCCAAGAGACCCAGTACTTC.

This rearrangement joins TRBV7-9 to TRBJ2-7; possibly TRBD2 for D (5 bases). The CDR3 sequence is 13 residues long. The V and J ends lost 4 bases and 7 bases respectively, with 14 bases between them. Germline-derived CDR1 and CDR2 are SEHNR and FQNEAQ (reference sequence). This chain's CDR3 is CASSSYEGGEQYF. The CDR3 DNA sequence: TGTGCCAGCAGCTCCTACGAGGGTGGGGAGCAGTACTTC.

This clone was counted many times. The chain links TRBV7-8 to TRBJ2-1; 11 bases fit TRBD2. The CDR3 totals 15 residues. Per the germline V gene, CDR1 is SGHVS and CDR2 is FQNEAQ. Trimming removed 4 bases from V and 10 bases from J; junction bases left unmatched: 9. The CDR3 region is CASSSTSGSLIEQFF. The CDR3 DNA is TGTGCCAGCAGCTCTACTAGCGGGAGTTTAATAGAGCAGTTCTTC.

The chain's CDR3 is CASSLEQGARGANVLTF. The CDR3 DNA reads as TGTGCCAGCAGCTTGGAACAGGGGGCGCGAGGGGCCAACGTCCTGACTTTC. The chain uses TRBV7-9 and TRBJ2-6, with TRBD1 matching over 9 bases. With 3 bases clipped from V and 4 bases from J, the junction kept 7 bases outside the gene matches. In germline, CDR1 is SEHNR, CDR2 FQNEAQ (reference sequence). CDR3 length: 17 residues.

The chain is built from TRBV28 and TRBJ1-1; D is unclear. V was cut by 7 bases and J by 4 bases, with 19 bases left in between. The CDR3 is made up of 15 amino acids. Germline V gene data show CDR1 as MDHEN and CDR2 as SYDVKM. CDR3 DNA: TGTGCCAGCAACAACCCCCCCGGCGAGGTCACTGAAGCTTTCTTT. This translates into CASNNPPGEVTEAFF.

The sample holds a few counts of this clone. J is TRBJ2-4 and V is TRBV7-9; 10 bases are shared with TRBD2. CDR1 is SEHNR and CDR2 is FQNEAQ in the germline V gene (reference sequence). The length of the CDR3 is 14 residues. V shed 3 bases and J 7 bases; nucleotides not matched to a gene: 3. The CDR3 loop reads CASSLGLALNIQYF. The CDR3 DNA is TGTGCCAGCAGCTTGGGACTAGCGTTGAACATTCAGTACTTC.

The chain uses TRBV6-5 and TRBJ2-3; D possibly corresponds to TRBD2 (6 bases). Per germline, CDR1 MNHEY and CDR2 SVGAGI. V shed 7 bases and J shed 2 bases, with 16 bases lying between them. The CDR3 has 15 residues. CDR3 protein: CASIPGLKSTDTQYF. In DNA form, the CDR3 reads TGTGCCAGCATCCCGGGACTCAAGTCCACAGATACGCAGTATTTT.

This chain links TRBV18 with TRBJ1-5; D is ambiguous. This CDR3 comprises 13 residues. V dropped 6 bases and J dropped 9 bases, with 15 bases sitting between them. Germline V CDR1 and CDR2: KGHSH, LQKENI. DNA of the CDR3: TGTGCCAGCTCGCCCGAAATCGAGCGGCCCCAGCATTTT. Protein: CASSPEIERPQHF.

This clone was recorded only once. J is TRBJ1-4 and V is TRBV18; 8 nucleotides line up with TRBD1. This CDR3 region has 14 residues. With V trimmed by 1 base and J by 8 bases, 3 bases remained unmatched. Germline values: CDR1 KGHSH, CDR2 LQKENI. The CDR3 bases are TGTGCCAGCTCACCACAACAGGGGGAGGAAAAACTGTTTTTT. Translating gives CASSPQQGEEKLFF. Using reference TRBV18 and TRBJ1-4 for the parts outside the CDR3, the full variable domain is NAGVMQNPRHLVRRRGQEARLRCSPMKGHSHVYWYRQLPEEGLKFMVYLQKENIIDESGMPKERFSAEFPKEGPSILRIQQVVRGDSAAYFCASSPQQGEEKLFFGSGTQLSVL.

The chain uses TRBV5-1 and TRBJ1-3; D not resolved. The V gene's germline CDR1 is SGHRS and CDR2 YFSETQ. The CDR3 loop spans 15 amino acids. With 6 bases removed from V and 0 bases from J, the gap between germline ends came to 13 bases. The CDR3 sequence is CASKVGSSSGNTIYF. CDR3 DNA: TGCGCCAGCAAGGTCGGGTCGAGCTCTGGAAACACCATATATTTT.

The chain couples TRBV24-1 to TRBJ2-2; 8 nucleotides line up with TRBD1. This CDR3 has 17 amino acids. With V trimmed by 1 base and J by 3 bases, 6 bases remained unmatched. Germline-derived CDR1 and CDR2 are KGHDR and SFDVKD. The CDR3 spells CATSDLAGGGYTGELFF. The DNA for the CDR3 is TGTGCCACCAGTGATTTAGCAGGGGGCGGTTACACCGGGGAGCTGTTTTTT.

The chain combines TRBV5-1 with TRBJ2-7; 10 bases are shared with TRBD1. After removal of 5 bases from V and 7 bases from J, the junction contained 9 bases not matched to a gene. The length of the CDR3 is 14 residues. Germline values: CDR1 SGHRS, CDR2 YFSETQ. The CDR3 region has the DNA TGCGCCAGCAGATCCGGGACAGGGGTGCAGGAGCAGTACTTC. Its protein product is CASRSGTGVQEQYF.

This clone came up a few times. J is TRBJ2-7 and V is TRBV19, with D maybe TRBD2 (6 bases). The germline V gene has CDR1 LNHDA and CDR2 SQIVND (reference sequence). The V gene lost 5 bases and the J gene lost 5 bases, with 13 bases spanning the gap. The CDR3 totals 13 residues. CDR3 DNA: TGTGCCAGTAGTTCGGGGGTGGCCAACGAGCAGTACTTC. Translating it yields CASSSGVANEQYF. The variable domain in full, completed from reference TRBV19 and TRBJ2-7, reads DGGITQSPKYLFRKEGQNVTLSCEQNLNHDAMYWYRQDPGQGLRLIYYSQIVNDFQKGDIAEGYSVSREKKESFPLTVTSAQKNPTAFYLCASSSGVANEQYFGPGTRLTVT.

V gene TRBV28 combines with J gene TRBJ2-1; 10 nucleotides line up with TRBD2. V lost 5 bases, J lost 4 bases, and 8 bases stayed unmatched. Germline V lookup: CDR1 MDHEN, CDR2 SYDVKM. The CDR3 sequence is 16 residues long. CDR3 residues: CASSQAGTSVYNEQFF. CDR3 coding DNA: TGTGCCAGCAGTCAAGCCGGGACTAGCGTATACAATGAGCAGTTCTTC.

The gene calls are TRBV6-5 and TRBJ2-7; TRBD2 matches 10 bases. The CDR3 is 14 amino acids. In germline, CDR1 is MNHEY, CDR2 SVGAGI. Losses at the gene ends were 6 bases for V and 4 bases for J; bases not matched to a gene: 6. CDR3 loop: CASRTLAGSYEQYF. The CDR3 bases are TGTGCCAGCAGAACACTAGCGGGATCTTACGAGCAGTACTTC.

The gene calls are TRBV28 and TRBJ2-3, with 11 bases that match TRBD2. V was pared by 10 bases and J by 3 bases, with 6 bases of the junction left unmatched. Germline CDR1 reads MDHEN; CDR2 reads SYDVKM. The CDR3 has 14 residues. The CDR3 bases are TGTGCCACCCGACTAGCGGGATGGACAGATACGCAGTATTTT. It translates to CATRLAGWTDTQYF.

The chain couples TRBV28 to TRBJ1-5, with 10 bases identical to TRBD1. J gave up 3 bases and V 5 bases, and 4 bases lay outside the gene matches. The CDR3 has 15 residues. Germline CDR1 reads MDHEN; CDR2 reads SYDVKM. For the CDR3, the DNA is TGTGCCAGCAGTGGTGACAGGGGGCACAATCAGCCCCAGCATTTT. Its protein product is CASSGDRGHNQPQHF.

This clone was detected once. This chain joins TRBV29-1 and TRBJ2-5; D is possibly TRBD2 (6 bases). CDR1 and CDR2 (germline): SQVTM, ANQGSEA. The CDR3 consists of 14 residues. Deletions cut 1 base from V and 5 bases from J, with 14 bases between. The CDR3 spells CSVEAGVEGETQYF. CDR3 sequence (DNA): TGCAGCGTTGAAGCGGGAGTTGAAGGGGAGACCCAGTACTTC.